This record looks at one TCR beta chain sequence and its context. This clonotype was seen a few times. The clone's antigen remains unknown. Base qualities are not provided; no much larger clone lies one nucleotide away. Synthesis of TCR cDNA relied on 5'RACE template switching, a step that introduced a universal primer site along with unique molecular identifiers. Priming of cDNA synthesis was performed from both the TCR alpha and TCR beta constant segments. Library amplification involved two PCR steps, and the second step added sample barcodes and sequencing adapters. Libraries were sequenced on Illumina HiSeq 2500 (2x100 bp) or NovaSeq (2x150 bp). For the original study's pipeline: Demultiplexing of reads and collapsing into UMI consensus sequences were performed with MIGEC, and V(D)J alignment was carried out with MiXCR. Vaccine-responding clonotypes were defined with edgeR using replicate PBMC samples, requiring FDR below 0.01 and a log2 fold change above 5 up to day 15. CD4 or CD8 identity was assigned to each bulk clonotype according to whether the clonotype was present at higher abundance in the sequenced CD4 repertoire or the sequenced CD8 repertoire. TCRdb reran the public reads through fastp at Q25 and MiXCR, keeping productive beta chains. CDR3 protein sequences are deduplicated, and each keeps its most common genes and DNA. TCRdb, not the original authors, processed these V and J calls. The sample includes approximately 610,000 distinct CDR3 sequences, with about a sixth observed a single time. Of the sample, about 18% falls within the top ten clones.

This specimen comes from a study of T cells after yellow fever vaccination (dated by TCRdb to about 2019). Background on the whole study: The SMART-Seq v4 Ultra Low Input RNA kit was used to prepare libraries from fractions with low cell numbers. Bulk TCR alpha and beta repertoires were sequenced longitudinally to track T-cell clones before and after primary and booster YFV17D yellow fever vaccination. Two healthy male donors made up the cohort, one aged 18 to 30 years and the other aged 30 to 40 years. Blood was collected at multiple timepoints before and after primary and secondary immunization, and bulk PBMC replicates and cell subsets were isolated.

This specimen's treatment or condition label, per the study, means: live attenuated yellow fever vaccine strain. At each blood-draw timepoint, two biological replicates of bulk PBMCs were collected. PBMCs were isolated from peripheral blood using a standard Ficoll-Paque protocol. RNA was extracted with TriZol from bulk PBMCs, CD4 and CD8 fractions, and dextramer-positive and dextramer-negative fractions. CDR1 and CDR2, looked up from the germline V gene, are MNHEY and SVGAGI. V is pruned by 0 bases and J by 6 bases, leaving 5 bases of the junction without a gene match. The CDR3 goes from the cysteine to the phenylalanine over 16 residues. The kept DNA is CDR3 alone, 48 bases in frame from the first base. The research as a whole found: FACS-sorted repertoires could contain abundant contaminating clonotypes from the bulk population, so computational filtering was required. The study included only two donors, which limits how far the findings can be generalized. A small fraction of clonotypes showed up in both the CD4 and CD8 compartments, probably as a result of convergent recombination. Most clones expanded after primary vaccination (approximately 96% of CD4 and 88% of CD8) were re-detected after the booster, suggesting that broad memory maintenance occurred. Compared with the primary T-cell response, the secondary T-cell response was weaker but faster, peaking on day 5 rather than day 15.

This TCR derives from a man aged 18 to 29 who received the YFV17D yellow fever vaccine. The input for sequencing was PBMCs, taken roughly 5 days after the first yellow fever vaccination. The rearranged chain carries TRBV6-5 and TRBJ2-1, with 10 bases in between that match TRBD2. The DNA reads as follows: TGTGCCAGCAGTTACTCGGCATCTAGCGGGGGCAATGAGCAGTTCTTC. Translation gives CASSYSASSGGNEQFF.